The 23 T cell receptor beta chains listed next were all sequenced from one sample in a study of blood T cell repertoires in COVID-19. The repertoire was sequenced with immunoSEQ multiplex PCR; TCRdb's copy has only in-frame clones and lacks some. The data contain under 500,000 clones, about 89% of them singletons. Sample: peripheral blood. Receptors originate from a young woman with acute or convalescent COVID-19.

The genes are TRBV3-1 (or the pseudogene TRBV3-2) and TRBJ1-2; 7 nucleotides agree with TRBD1. Trimming removed 6 bases from V and 4 bases from J; junction bases left unmatched: 8. The CDR3 has 14 residues. Germline V gives CDR1 LGHDT, CDR2 YNNKEL (reference sequence). The DNA of the CDR3 is TGTGCCAGCAGTCGGACAGGTCCGATCTATGGCTACACCTTC. Its protein product is CASSRTGPIYGYTF.

Many counts were recorded for this clone. Other DNA sequences in the same sample also yield this CDR3. This chain joins TRBV9 and TRBJ2-1; 7 bases map to TRBD1. The ends lost 3 bases at V and 0 bases at J; junction bases unmatched: 6. The CDR3 extends over 16 amino acids. Germline V CDR1 and CDR2: SGDLS, YYNGEE. CDR3 loop: CASSAEPGGSYNEQFF. CDR3 in DNA: TGTGCCAGCAGCGCCGAGCCAGGGGGCTCCTACAATGAGCAGTTCTTC. Combining the CDR3 with reference TRBV9 and TRBJ2-1 gives the whole variable domain DSGVTQTPKHLITATGQRVTLRCSPRSGDLSVYWYQQSLDQGLQFLIQYYNGEERAKGNILERFSAQQFPDLHSELNLSSLELGDSALYFCASSAEPGGSYNEQFFGPGTRLTVL.

The chain recombines TRBV2 with TRBJ2-7; perhaps TRBD1 as D (5 bases). CDR1 and CDR2 (germline): SNHLY, FYNNEI. Trimming stripped 3 bases from V and 3 bases from J, with 15 bases between. There are 15 residues in the CDR3. CDR3 sequence (DNA): TGTGCCAGCAGTGACGCAGGCGGTCAGGGCTACGAGCAGTACTTC. Translating it yields CASSDAGGQGYEQYF. Variable domain in full (rest from reference TRBV2 and TRBJ2-7): EPEVTQTPSHQVTQMGQEVILRCVPISNHLYFYWYRQILGQKVEFLVSFYNNEISEKSEIFDDQFSVERPDGSNFTLKIRSTKLEDSAMYFCASSDAGGQGYEQYFGPGTRLTVT.

The chain recombines TRBV24-1 with TRBJ2-7; 8 nucleotides line up with TRBD1. There are 19 residues in the CDR3. Germline CDR1 and CDR2: KGHDR and SFDVKD. V shed 1 base and J 6 bases; nucleotides not matched to a gene: 19. DNA of the CDR3: TGTGCCACCAGTGATTTAAGGGGTTTGGGTCTAGGGCAGGGGGCCGAGCAGTACTTC. It is translated as CATSDLRGLGLGQGAEQYF.

The chain is built from TRBV30 and TRBJ2-7, with D tentatively TRBD2 (5 bases). The CDR3 totals 14 residues. V was trimmed by 4 bases and J by 3 bases, leaving 16 bases between them. Germline assignment: CDR1 GTSNPN and CDR2 SVGIG (reference sequence). CDR3 sequence reads: CAWTNEGYGYEQYF. In nucleotides, the CDR3 is TGTGCCTGGACAAATGAGGGTTACGGCTACGAGCAGTACTTC.

The rearrangement uses TRBV6-1 and TRBJ1-2, with TRBD1 matching over 8 bases. Germline loops: CDR1 MNHNS, CDR2 SASEGT. The CDR3 sequence is 13 residues long. The ends lost 5 bases at V and 11 bases at J; junction bases unmatched: 10. This chain's CDR3 is CASSSFQGAGYTF. The CDR3 DNA follows: TGTGCCAGCAGTTCATTTCAGGGGGCAGGGTACACCTTC.

J is TRBJ1-1 and V is TRBV18; no firm D call. This CDR3 has 14 amino acids. Germline-derived CDR1 and CDR2 are KGHSH and LQKENI. The ends were cut back, 2 bases at V and 5 bases at J, with 12 bases in the middle. CDR3 protein: CASSPSQRETEAFF. The CDR3, as DNA: TGTGCCAGCTCACCAAGTCAAAGGGAGACTGAAGCTTTCTTT. Full variable domain (outside the CDR3, taken from reference TRBV18 and TRBJ1-1): NAGVMQNPRHLVRRRGQEARLRCSPMKGHSHVYWYRQLPEEGLKFMVYLQKENIIDESGMPKERFSAEFPKEGPSILRIQQVVRGDSAAYFCASSPSQRETEAFFGQGTRLTVV.

The chain recombines TRBV2 with TRBJ1-6; 7 bases are shared with TRBD1. The CDR3 sequence is 14 residues long. Germline CDR1 is SNHLY and CDR2 is FYNNEI. The V gene end was trimmed by 2 bases and the J gene end by 14 bases; junction bases not matched to a gene: 9. In nucleotides, the CDR3 is TGTGCCAGCAGTGAATACAGGGGCGGGACCACCCTCCACTTT. As protein: CASSEYRGGTTLHF.

The chain joins TRBV9 to TRBJ2-5, with 10 bases that match TRBD2. V was clipped by 4 bases and J by 4 bases; unmatched bases: 7. Germline V gene lookup returns CDR1 SGDLS and CDR2 YYNGEE. This CDR3 comprises 15 residues. This chain's CDR3 is CASSIRTSGIETQYF. The CDR3 region has the DNA TGTGCCAGCAGCATCAGGACTAGCGGAATAGAGACCCAGTACTTC.

This chain uses TRBV7-9 with TRBJ1-6, with D possibly TRBD1 on 6 matching bases. The V gene lost 5 bases and the J gene lost 9 bases, with 14 bases spanning the gap. Germline CDR1 is SEHNR and CDR2 is FQNEAQ (reference sequence). The CDR3 is made up of 14 amino acids. DNA of the CDR3: TGTGCCAGCAGCCCCCGGGACATTCGTTCACCCCTCCACTTT. Translated, it gives CASSPRDIRSPLHF.

The V gene is TRBV27, the J gene TRBJ2-2; D not certain. The ends were cut back, 6 bases at V and 7 bases at J, with 12 bases in the middle. The germline gives CDR1 MNHEY, CDR2 SMNVEV (reference sequence). The CDR3 is 13 amino acids. Here the CDR3 reads CASRTGTGGELFF. In nucleotides, the CDR3 is TGTGCCAGCAGGACTGGAACCGGCGGGGAGCTGTTTTTT.

The chain combines TRBV7-8 with TRBJ2-1, with a tentative D call TRBD1 (5 bases). From germline, CDR1 is SGHVS and CDR2 FQNEAQ. Trimming took off 7 bases at V and 6 bases at J, with 16 bases between the two ends. The CDR3 runs to 14 residues. The CDR3 sequence is CASTPFQTVNEQFF. The CDR3 DNA reads as TGTGCCAGCACCCCCTTCCAGACAGTCAATGAGCAGTTCTTC.

V and J are TRBV6-1 and TRBJ2-1, with 9 positions matching TRBD1. This CDR3 region has 15 residues. Trimming cost V 4 bases and J 6 bases; bases outside gene matches: 7. Looked up from germline, CDR1 is MNHNS and CDR2 is SASEGT. CDR3 sequence reads: CASSVNRGQSNEQFF. The CDR3 DNA is TGTGCCAGCAGTGTGAACAGGGGGCAGTCCAATGAGCAGTTCTTC.

The rearrangement links TRBV5-1 to TRBJ1-2; TRBD1 is a possible D gene (5 bases). V was pared by 0 bases and J by 8 bases, with 11 bases between. CDR3 length: 13 residues. The germline CDR1 and CDR2 sequences are SGHRS and YFSETQ. DNA of the CDR3: TGCGCCAGCAGCTTGGGGCAGGGTGGAGGCTACACCTTC. Translating gives CASSLGQGGGYTF.

The V and J genes are TRBV3-1 (or the pseudogene TRBV3-2) and TRBJ2-1; TRBD1 matches 9 bases. V lost 3 bases, J lost 6 bases, and 6 bases stayed unmatched. The CDR3 is 15 amino acids. Germline assignment: CDR1 LGHDT and CDR2 YNNKEL (reference sequence). DNA of the CDR3: TGTGCCAGCAGCCAGGGGACAGGGTTGTTCAATGAGCAGTTCTTC. Protein sequence: CASSQGTGLFNEQFF.

The chain carries TRBV3-1 (or the pseudogene TRBV3-2) and TRBJ1-6, with D hard to call. V shed 4 bases and J shed 15 bases, with 16 bases lying between them. There are 13 residues in the CDR3. CDR1 LGHDT and CDR2 YNNKEL come from the germline V gene (reference sequence). DNA for the CDR3: TGTGCCAGCAGCCTAGTCGGAGGAGAGGTCCTCCACTTT. Its translation: CASSLVGGEVLHF.

The rearrangement links TRBV6-5 to TRBJ1-6, with a weak D call TRBD1 (5 bases). The V gene's germline CDR1 is MNHEY and CDR2 SVGAGI. V lost 6 bases to trimming and J lost 9 bases, with 18 bases between them. The CDR3 is 15 amino acids. The CDR3 DNA is TGTGCCAGCAGGGTGGACAAAGGGTCGGGTTCACCCCTCCACTTT. This gives the protein CASRVDKGSGSPLHF.

The V gene is TRBV7-9, the J gene TRBJ2-7, with D perhaps matching TRBD1 (6 bases). V lost 10 bases and J 2 bases, leaving 15 bases between the germline ends. CDR1 SEHNR and CDR2 FQNEAQ come from the germline V gene (reference sequence). The CDR3 runs to 13 residues. CDR3 loop: CAIARQETYEQYF. The CDR3 DNA reads as TGTGCCATCGCCCGACAGGAAACCTACGAGCAGTACTTC.

The V call is TRBV28, the J call TRBJ2-5, with TRBD2 as a possible D gene (5 bases). The CDR3 extends over 18 amino acids. Germline V gene sequence: CDR1 MDHEN, CDR2 SYDVKM. Trimming took off 3 bases at V and 2 bases at J, with 22 bases between the two ends. CDR3 sequence: CASSFPLTWVRGQETQYF. The CDR3 DNA reads as TGTGCCAGCAGTTTCCCCCTGACATGGGTGAGAGGGCAAGAGACCCAGTACTTC.

This clone appeared a few times. The V and J genes are TRBV19 and TRBJ1-5; D possibly corresponds to TRBD1 (6 bases). Trimming removed 7 bases from V and 7 bases from J, with 14 bases in between. The V gene's germline CDR1 is LNHDA and CDR2 SQIVND (reference sequence). The CDR3 covers 13 residues. CDR3 nucleotides: TGTGCCAGTAAGTTTGTGGACAGCCAGCCCCAGCATTTT. It yields the protein CASKFVDSQPQHF.

The genes are TRBV19 and TRBJ2-2, with TRBD1 as a possible D gene (7 bases). The CDR3 consists of 14 residues. CDR1 and CDR2 from the germline V gene are LNHDA and SQIVND (reference sequence). V was shortened by 5 bases and J by 8 bases, with 15 bases between the two germline ends. DNA for the CDR3: TGTGCCAGTAGTCCCGAGACAGGGAGGGGGGAGCTGTTTTTT. It yields the protein CASSPETGRGELFF. The full variable domain, rest sourced from reference TRBV19 and TRBJ2-2, is DGGITQSPKYLFRKEGQNVTLSCEQNLNHDAMYWYRQDPGQGLRLIYYSQIVNDFQKGDIAEGYSVSREKKESFPLTVTSAQKNPTAFYLCASSPETGRGELFFGEGSRLTVL.

This clone was recorded only once. The chain carries TRBV2 and TRBJ2-1, with 9 bases identical to TRBD2. After removal of 8 bases from V and 0 bases from J, the junction contained 5 bases not matched to a gene. Germline CDR1 and CDR2: SNHLY and FYNNEI. This CDR3 comprises 15 residues. CDR3 nucleotide sequence: TGTGCCAGCGGGGGACTAGCCTTCTCCTACAATGAGCAGTTCTTC. Translation: CASGGLAFSYNEQFF.

The chain links TRBV11-2 to TRBJ1-1; D call uncertain. Germline V gives CDR1 SGHAT, CDR2 FQNNGV. V lost 4 bases to trimming and J lost 7 bases, with 19 bases between them. This CDR3 contains 15 residues. This CDR3 is CASSSYGPSAIEAFF. The CDR3 nucleotides read TGTGCCAGCAGCTCTTATGGGCCGTCCGCCATTGAAGCTTTCTTT.